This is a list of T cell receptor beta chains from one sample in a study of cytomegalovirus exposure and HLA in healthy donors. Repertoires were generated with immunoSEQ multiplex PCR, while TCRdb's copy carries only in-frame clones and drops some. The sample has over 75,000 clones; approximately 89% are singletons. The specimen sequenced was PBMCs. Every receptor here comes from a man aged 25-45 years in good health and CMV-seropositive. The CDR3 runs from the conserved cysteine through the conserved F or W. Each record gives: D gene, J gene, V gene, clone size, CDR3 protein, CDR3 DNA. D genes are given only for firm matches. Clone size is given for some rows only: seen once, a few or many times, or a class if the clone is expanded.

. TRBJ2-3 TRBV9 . CASGGGQITDTQYF TGTGCCAGCGGGGGGGGGCAGATCACAGATACGCAGTATTTT
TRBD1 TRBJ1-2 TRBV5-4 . CASSLRGGVLAGYTF TGTGCCAGCAGCTTGAGAGGGGGCGTCCTGGCTGGCTACACCTTC
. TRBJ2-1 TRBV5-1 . CASSMTGNFYNEQFF TGCGCCAGCAGCATGACAGGCAATTTCTACAATGAGCAGTTCTTC
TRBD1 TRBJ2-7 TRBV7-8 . CASRTDRAGEQYF TGTGCCAGCAGGACGGACAGGGCGGGGGAGCAGTACTTC
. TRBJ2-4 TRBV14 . CASSFMTQIAKNIQYF TGTGCCAGCAGCTTTATGACTCAAATAGCCAAAAACATTCAGTACTTC
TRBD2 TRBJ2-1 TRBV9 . CASNGLADNEQFF TGTGCCAGCAATGGACTAGCGGACAATGAGCAGTTCTTC
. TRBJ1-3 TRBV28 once CASRSPTGPGNTIYF TGTGCCAGCAGATCCCCTACAGGGCCTGGAAACACCATATATTTT
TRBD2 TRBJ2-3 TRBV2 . CASSEREAGEGTDTQYF TGTGCCAGCAGTGAAAGGGAAGCGGGAGAGGGCACAGATACGCAGTATTTT
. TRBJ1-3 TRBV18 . CASSPQGLSGNTIYF TGTGCCAGCTCACCACAGGGACTCTCTGGAAACACCATATATTTT
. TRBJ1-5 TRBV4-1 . CASSQGPQGNQPQHF TGCGCCAGCAGCCAAGGGCCCCAGGGCAATCAGCCCCAGCATTTT
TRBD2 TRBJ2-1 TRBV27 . CASNIAGAAYNEQFF TGTGCCAGCAACATAGCGGGAGCCGCCTACAATGAGCAGTTCTTC
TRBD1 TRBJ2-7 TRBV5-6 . CASSLGTASFYEQYF TGTGCCAGCAGCTTAGGGACAGCGTCCTTCTACGAGCAGTACTTC
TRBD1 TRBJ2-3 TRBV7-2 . CASSPGTGLSTDTQYF TGTGCCAGCAGCCCTGGGACAGGTCTTAGCACAGATACGCAGTATTTT
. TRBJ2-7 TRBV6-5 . CASSNLGGPDEQYF TGTGCCAGCAGTAACCTTGGAGGGCCGGACGAGCAGTACTTC
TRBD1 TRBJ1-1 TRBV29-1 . CSVEMDRGLEAFF TGCAGCGTTGAAATGGACAGGGGGCTTGAAGCTTTCTTT
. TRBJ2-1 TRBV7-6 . CASSLVNGASEQFF TGTGCCAGCAGCTTAGTGAACGGTGCCTCTGAGCAGTTCTTC
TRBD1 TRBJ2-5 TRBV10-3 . CAISAGQGGETQYF TGTGCCATCAGTGCCGGACAGGGTGGGGAGACCCAGTACTTC
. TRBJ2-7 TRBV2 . CASSNYEQYF TGTGCCAGTTCCAACTACGAGCAGTACTTC
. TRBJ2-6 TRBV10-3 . CAISEQGFGSGANVLTF TGTGCCATCAGTGAACAGGGATTTGGCTCTGGGGCCAACGTCCTGACTTTC
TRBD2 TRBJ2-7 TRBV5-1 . CASSLGLVSYEQYF TGCGCCAGCAGCCTAGGACTAGTTTCCTACGAGCAGTACTTC
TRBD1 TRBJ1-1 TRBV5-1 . CASSPIRTGGNTEAFF TGCGCCAGCAGCCCAATACGTACAGGGGGGAACACTGAAGCTTTCTTT
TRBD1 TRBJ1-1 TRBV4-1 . CASSQGTGVKTEAFF TGCGCCAGCAGCCAAGGGACAGGGGTGAAAACTGAAGCTTTCTTT
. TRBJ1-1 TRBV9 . CASNRGREDTEAFF TGTGCCAGCAATAGGGGTCGGGAGGACACTGAAGCTTTCTTT
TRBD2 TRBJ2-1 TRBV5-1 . CASSRGLIAGVNEQFF TGCGCCAGCAGCCGCGGGTTGATAGCGGGGGTCAATGAGCAGTTCTTC
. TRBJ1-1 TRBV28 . CASSLSPPMNTEAFF TGTGCCAGCAGTCTAAGCCCGCCCATGAACACTGAAGCTTTCTTT
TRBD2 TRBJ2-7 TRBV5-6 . CASSSTSGSREQYF TGTGCCAGCAGCTCCACTAGCGGGAGTCGCGAGCAGTACTTC
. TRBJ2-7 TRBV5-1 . CASSLDRSFEQYF TGCGCCAGCAGCTTGGATCGCAGTTTTGAGCAGTACTTC
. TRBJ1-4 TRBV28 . CASSSRGLDEKLFF TGTGCCAGCAGTTCCCGCGGGTTGGATGAAAAACTGTTTTTT
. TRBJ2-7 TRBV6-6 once CASSYSRNLPSYEQYF TGTGCCAGCAGTTACTCCAGGAACCTCCCCTCCTACGAGCAGTACTTC
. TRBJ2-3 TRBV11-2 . CASSLGGSFADTQYF TGTGCCAGCAGCTTAGGCGGTAGTTTCGCAGATACGCAGTATTTT
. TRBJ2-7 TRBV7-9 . CASSFIADSYEQYF TGTGCCAGCAGCTTTATCGCAGATTCCTACGAGCAGTACTTC
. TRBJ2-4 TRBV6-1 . CASSELVTIKNIQYF TGTGCCAGCAGTGAACTCGTGACTATCAAAAACATTCAGTACTTC
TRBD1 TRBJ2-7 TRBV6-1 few CASSEDTTGSLYYEQYF TGTGCCAGCAGTGAAGATACGACAGGGTCCCTCTACTACGAGCAGTACTTC
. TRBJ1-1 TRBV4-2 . CASSQLDRYTEAFF TGTGCCAGCAGCCAACTGGACAGATACACTGAAGCTTTCTTT
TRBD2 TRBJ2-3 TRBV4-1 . CASSQPLRGSSDTQYF TGCGCCAGCAGCCAACCCCTACGCGGGAGTTCAGATACGCAGTATTTT
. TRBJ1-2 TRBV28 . CATIVTGKYGYTF TGTGCCACCATCGTCACAGGCAAATATGGCTACACCTTC
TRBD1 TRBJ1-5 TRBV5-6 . CASSQGGGPGKDNQPQHF TGTGCCAGCAGCCAGGGGGGTGGGCCGGGGAAGGACAATCAGCCCCAGCATTTT
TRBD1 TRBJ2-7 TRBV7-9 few CSSSSQGGEQYF TGTTCCAGCAGCTCACAGGGGGGCGAGCAGTACTTC
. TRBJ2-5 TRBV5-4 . CASSLAIGSQETQYF TGTGCCAGCAGCTTGGCAATCGGTTCCCAAGAGACCCAGTACTTC
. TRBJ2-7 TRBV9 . CASSVAGEYEQYF TGTGCCAGCAGCGTAGCGGGAGAGTACGAGCAGTACTTC
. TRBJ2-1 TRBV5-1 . CASSPWGGESSYNEQFF TGCGCCAGCAGCCCCTGGGGCGGGGAAAGCTCCTACAATGAGCAGTTCTTC
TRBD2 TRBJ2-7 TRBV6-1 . CASSERLWLAAYEQYF TGTGCCAGCAGTGAACGATTGTGGCTAGCGGCCTACGAGCAGTACTTC
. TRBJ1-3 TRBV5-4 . CASSLDRVGRNTIYF TGTGCCAGCAGCTTGGACAGGGTCGGTCGAAACACCATATATTTT
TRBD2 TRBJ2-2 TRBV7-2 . CASSSTSVFRGELFF TGTGCCAGCAGCTCGACTAGCGTCTTTCGTGGGGAGCTGTTTTTT
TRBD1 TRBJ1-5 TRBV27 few CASSSGTGQQQPQHF TGTGCCAGCAGTTCAGGGACAGGGCAGCAGCAGCCCCAGCATTTT
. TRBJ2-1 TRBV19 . CASSMGIGGQPEEQFF TGTGCCAGTAGTATGGGAATTGGCGGGCAGCCAGAGGAGCAGTTCTTC
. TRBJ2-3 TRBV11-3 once CASSKGVESTDTQYF TGTGCCAGCAGCAAGGGGGTCGAGAGCACAGATACGCAGTATTTT